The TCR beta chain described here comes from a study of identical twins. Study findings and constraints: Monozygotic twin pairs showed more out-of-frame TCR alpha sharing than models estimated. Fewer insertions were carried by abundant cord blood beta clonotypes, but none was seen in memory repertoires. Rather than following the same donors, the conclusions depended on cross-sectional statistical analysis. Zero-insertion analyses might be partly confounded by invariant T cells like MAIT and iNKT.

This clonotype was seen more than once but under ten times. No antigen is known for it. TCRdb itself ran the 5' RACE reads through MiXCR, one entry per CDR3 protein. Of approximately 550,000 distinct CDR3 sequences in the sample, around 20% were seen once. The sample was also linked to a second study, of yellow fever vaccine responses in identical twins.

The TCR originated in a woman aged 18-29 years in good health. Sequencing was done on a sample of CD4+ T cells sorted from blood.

The CDR3 DNA is TGTGCCAGCATCAGCCGCAGGGGGGTCATGGAGCAGTACTTC. Amino acid sequence: CASISRRGVMEQYF. V gene TRBV28 combines with J gene TRBJ2-7; possibly TRBD1 for D (7 bases). CDR1 MDHEN and CDR2 SYDVKM come from the germline V gene. V was clipped by 7 bases and J by 7 bases, with 20 bases between them. This CDR3 comprises 14 residues.